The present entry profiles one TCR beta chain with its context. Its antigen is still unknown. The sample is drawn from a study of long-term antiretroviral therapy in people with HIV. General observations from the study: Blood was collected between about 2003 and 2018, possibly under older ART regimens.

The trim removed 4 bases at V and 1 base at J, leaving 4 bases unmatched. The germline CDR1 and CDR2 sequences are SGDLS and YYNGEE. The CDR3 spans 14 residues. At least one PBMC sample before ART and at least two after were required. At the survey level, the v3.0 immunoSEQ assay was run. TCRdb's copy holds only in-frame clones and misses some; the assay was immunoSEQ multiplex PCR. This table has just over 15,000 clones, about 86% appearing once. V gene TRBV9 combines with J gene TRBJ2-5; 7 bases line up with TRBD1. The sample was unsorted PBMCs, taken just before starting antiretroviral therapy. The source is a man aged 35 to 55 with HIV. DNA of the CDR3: TGTGCCAGCAGCACCCGGGACAGCCAAGAGACCCAGTACTTC. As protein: CASSTRDSQETQYF.